The clone carrying this TCR beta chain was found many times. These data originate in a study of molecular identifiers for immune sequencing clone quantification. TCRdb re-derived calls from the PCR reads in MiXCR, one entry per CDR3 protein. The sample has just under 650,000 distinct CDR3 sequences; about 20% are singletons. Investigators produced naive CD8 libraries from about 19,000 to 1,100,000 sorted cells, drawing on 10%, 30% or 50% RNA. A CD8+CD4-CCR7+CD45RA+ phenotype served as the sorting definition for naive CD8 T cells. The germline V gene encodes CDR1 SEHNR and CDR2 FQNEAQ (reference sequence). The CDR3 has 16 residues. V lost 0 bases and J lost 5; bases outside the gene matches: 8.

This chain connects TRBV7-9 to TRBJ2-3; 7 nucleotides line up with TRBD1. Sequenced input: naive CD8+ T cells from blood, with Jurkat cell RNA spiked in. As for subset: FACS-sorted CD8+CD4-CCR7+CD45RA+ naive T cells. The receptor was derived from a human donor in good health. Some libraries in this study had Jurkat cell RNA spiked in. For the CDR3, the DNA is TGTGCCAGCAGCTTAGCGGGACAGCCTTCCAGAGATACGCAGTATTTT. Encoded protein: CASSLAGQPSRDTQYF.